This TCR beta chain was captured by sequencing in a study of T cell responses to AZD1222 COVID-19 vaccine. The study's findings and limits: Baseline antibody screening turned up just six seropositive AZD1222 recipients. Clonal diversity was possibly underestimated; the donors were predominantly white British and more often female.

Comments on this clone: Its antigen remains unknown.

Clones were read by immunoSEQ multiplex PCR, and TCRdb kept only the in-frame ones, dropping some. In the table there are approximately 200,000 clones, around 94% of which are singletons. CDR1 and CDR2 (germline): GTSNPN, SVGIG (reference sequence). The CDR3 extends over 14 amino acids. The V end lost 0 bases, the J end lost 0 bases, and 7 bases lay between the germline ends. This TCR was sampled from an adult who received the MenACWY meningococcal vaccine as a control. This material consisted of peripheral blood, taken 28 days after the second dose of the MenACWY control vaccine. The chain recombines TRBV30 with TRBJ2-3; TRBD2 might be the D (5 bases). This CDR3 reads CAWSVGGSTDTQYF. CDR3 DNA: TGTGCCTGGAGTGTCGGCGGGAGCACAGATACGCAGTATTTT.